This T cell receptor beta chain derives from a study of cytomegalovirus exposure and HLA in healthy donors. PCR was performed using 60 Vbeta and 13 Jbeta primers. Repertoires were generated with immunoSEQ multiplex PCR, while TCRdb's copy carries only in-frame clones and drops some. The sample has around 270,000 clones; under 90% are singletons. Regarding this clone: Its target is unknown.

The CDR3 has 12 residues. The V gene's germline CDR1 is GTSNPN and CDR2 SVGIG (reference sequence). J gave up 6 bases and V 4 bases, and 3 bases lay outside the gene matches. Overall study findings and caveats: An analysis that came later showed most CMV-associated TCR beta chains appearing HLA-restricted.

This TCR derives from a girl aged 2 to 9 in good health and CMV-seronegative. V and J are TRBV30 and TRBJ2-1; 7 nucleotides align to TRBD1. The sample consisted of PBMCs. This CDR3 is CAWTRDSNEQFF. CDR3 sequence (DNA): TGTGCCTGGACCAGGGACAGCAATGAGCAGTTCTTC.